Following are 6 T cell receptor beta chains from one sample sequenced in a study of tissue T cells after allogeneic stem cell transplantation. TCRdb keeps only in-frame clones here, not all; method: immunoSEQ multiplex PCR. The sample yields roughly 820 clones, less than 60% seen once. The time point denotes: mouse harvest day 14 after allogeneic transplant. The graft held 10^6 splenic CD5+ T cells and 10^7 T-cell-depleted bone marrow cells. The sample was liver tissue. These receptor sequences come from a female BALB/c mouse given C57BL/6 T cells with graft-versus-host disease after an allogeneic hematopoietic cell transplant.

As regards this clone: The genes are named according to mouse. The DNA ends 1 residue before the CDR3 does, and the rest of the CDR3 is filled in from the germline J gene. The genes are TRBV1 and TRBJ2-2; D perhaps matches TRBD2 (6 bases). The ends were cut back, 3 bases at V and 5 bases at J, with 7 bases in the middle. There are 13 residues in the CDR3. Germline V gene data show CDR1 as NSQYPW and CDR2 as LRSPGD (reference sequence). CDR3 residues: CTCSAGGTGQLYF. The CDR3 bases that were read are TGCACCTGCAGTGCGGGGGGAACCGGGCAGCTCTAC.

Of note for this clone: Gene names follow the mouse nomenclature. Read coverage stops 1 residue before the CDR3 terminus; the germline J gene supplies the remainder. This sequence joins TRBV15 and TRBJ2-5; TRBD1 aligns across 7 bases. The CDR3 extends over 13 amino acids. V lost 1 base and J lost 5; bases outside the gene matches: 0. Germline CDR1 SGHND, CDR2 FRSKSL. Here the CDR3 reads CASSLDRGDTQYF. The DNA read from the CDR3 is TGTGCCAGCAGTTTAGACAGGGGAGACACCCAGTAC.

This clone is large. Germline and genes here are mouse. Incomplete CDR3 DNA: TGTGCCAGCAGCTGGGGACAGGGAAATTCTGGAAATACGCTCTAT. Residues: CASSWGQGNSGNTLY. The whole CDR3 protein is CASSWGQGNSGNTLYF. The chain is built from TRBV3 and TRBJ1-3; 9 bases are a match to TRBD1. Sequencing ends 1 residue short of the CDR3 end; the germline J gene provides the rest. Trimming at V came to 4 bases and at J to 0 bases, leaving 4 bases not matched to a gene. The CDR3 consists of 16 residues. Per germline, CDR1 SNHLY and CDR2 FYNGKV (reference sequence).

This clone turned up a few times. Gene labels here are mouse ones. The missing CDR3 end, 1 residue past where the read stops, is filled in from the germline J gene. The rearrangement joins TRBV1 to TRBJ2-7, with D possibly matching TRBD2 (6 bases). Trimming stripped 2 bases from V and 6 bases from J, with 8 bases between. The V gene's germline CDR1 is NSQYPW and CDR2 LRSPGD (reference sequence). CDR3 length equals 12 residues. The CDR3 is CTCSAMGVEQYF. Partial CDR3 DNA: TGCACCTGCAGTGCAATGGGGGTTGAACAGTAC. Drawing the rest from reference TRBV1 and TRBJ2-7, the complete variable domain is VTLLEQNPRWRLVPRGQAVNLRCILKNSQYPWMSWYQQDLQKQLQWLFTLRSPGDKEVKSLPGADYLATRVTDTELRLQVANMSQGRTLYCTCSAMGVEQYFGPGTRLTVL.

As to this clone: Mouse gene names apply. The read stops 1 residue short of the end of the CDR3; the missing end is completed from the germline J gene. This chain links TRBV26 with TRBJ1-1, with D hard to call. Germline CDR1 KGHPV, CDR2 FQNQEV (reference sequence). The CDR3 totals 13 residues. Trimming removed 3 bases from V and 1 base from J, with 6 bases in between. The sequenced CDR3 bases are TGTGCCAGCAGTCTAGGGCAAAACACAGAAGTCTTC. This translates into CASSLGQNTEVF. The CDR3, in full, reads CASSLGQNTEVFF.

This clone was counted between two and nine times. Each gene name is a mouse one. The read ends 1 residue shy of where the CDR3 ends; the end is completed using the germline J gene. The genes are TRBV26 and TRBJ1-1, with 7 nucleotides matching TRBD1. Germline values: CDR1 KGHPV, CDR2 FQNQEV (reference sequence). The length of the CDR3 is 14 residues. V shed 3 bases and J 1 base; nucleotides not matched to a gene: 2. The covered CDR3 bases are TGTGCCAGCAGTCTACCAGGGGGGAACACAGAAGTCTTC. Its protein product is CASSLPGGNTEVF. The entire CDR3 protein is CASSLPGGNTEVFF.